The rows below give T cell receptor beta chains drawn from one sample of a study of CD8 T cells in acute hepatitis C reinfection. Sequencing was performed with immunoSEQ multiplex PCR; in TCRdb, only in-frame clones are kept and a portion is missing. Here the sample spans more than 35,000 clones, approximately 87% being singletons. The sequencing sample was made of naive CD8+ T cells from PBMCs. These receptors were obtained from a man aged 25-45 years with chronic hepatitis C. CDR3s leave out the opening cysteine and the closing phenylalanine or tryptophan. Each record gives: clone size, V gene, CDR3 protein. Not every row has a clone size; where given, it reads once, few, many or a size class.

abundance: NA; v_gene: TRBV27; CDR3aa: ASSLSRRGSTEAF
abundance: NA; v_gene: TRBV4-1; CDR3aa: ASSPIVGGGEAF
abundance: NA; v_gene: TRBV19; CDR3aa: ASSTGQGNTEAF
abundance: NA; v_gene: TRBV9; CDR3aa: ASGGGMQETQY
abundance: NA; v_gene: TRBV19; CDR3aa: ATGLAGGPNEQF
abundance: NA; v_gene: TRBV6-5; CDR3aa: ASGAMALNTEAF
abundance: NA; v_gene: TRBV5-6; CDR3aa: ASSLTGGGEAF
abundance: NA; v_gene: TRBV6-1; CDR3aa: ASSEAGSTILYNEQF
abundance: NA; v_gene: TRBV11-3; CDR3aa: ASSLSSGNTIY
abundance: NA; v_gene: TRBV19; CDR3aa: ASGIGPGGAF
abundance: NA; v_gene: TRBV5-5; CDR3aa: ASSLIQDYYEQY
abundance: NA; v_gene: TRBV29-1; CDR3aa: SVELREPQHFTYEQY
abundance: NA; v_gene: TRBV4-1; CDR3aa: ASSQEPSMSNQPQH
abundance: NA; v_gene: TRBV12-5; CDR3aa: ASGLVEKTHKGDTEAF
abundance: NA; v_gene: TRBV7-3; CDR3aa: ASSLTPGTVTRRATSEQF
abundance: NA; v_gene: TRBV4-1; CDR3aa: ASSQIQGSSYEQY
abundance: once; v_gene: TRBV30; CDR3aa: AWSVGDTDTQY
abundance: NA; v_gene: TRBV5-4; CDR3aa: ASSLLREHYGYT
abundance: NA; v_gene: TRBV29-1; CDR3aa: SVSGQGSNNEQF
abundance: few; v_gene: TRBV29-1; CDR3aa: SVELGMNTEAF
abundance: NA; v_gene: TRBV19; CDR3aa: ASSIGQENTEAF
abundance: NA; v_gene: TRBV4-1; CDR3aa: ASSQVGGDEQY
abundance: NA; v_gene: TRBV29-1; CDR3aa: SALTDTDTQY
abundance: NA; v_gene: TRBV6-5; CDR3aa: ASSRGPGETQY
abundance: NA; v_gene: TRBV2; CDR3aa: ASMGGFWAF
abundance: few; v_gene: TRBV4-3; CDR3aa: ASSLGRQGNQPQH
abundance: few; v_gene: TRBV4-1; CDR3aa: ASSQGTASAGGIYGYT
abundance: NA; v_gene: TRBV5-8; CDR3aa: ATSNRESNQPQH
abundance: NA; v_gene: TRBV4-3; CDR3aa: ASSQGLPGAYEQY
abundance: once; v_gene: TRBV29-1; CDR3aa: SVEIIGTTYEQY
abundance: NA; v_gene: TRBV7-9; CDR3aa: ASSPPTGVYEQY
abundance: NA; v_gene: TRBV27; CDR3aa: ASFPRDLRPDAEAF
abundance: NA; v_gene: TRBV19; CDR3aa: ASRFGQTGETQY
abundance: NA; v_gene: TRBV7-9; CDR3aa: ASSPQVQETQY
abundance: NA; v_gene: TRBV29-1; CDR3aa: SVELPGGSYNEQF
abundance: NA; v_gene: TRBV10-3; CDR3aa: AISESSGNEQF
abundance: NA; v_gene: TRBV2; CDR3aa: ASSELGHMNTEAF
abundance: NA; v_gene: TRBV20-1; CDR3aa: SAHDRDLF
abundance: NA; v_gene: TRBV6-5; CDR3aa: ASSYVQGATEAF
abundance: NA; v_gene: TRBV30; CDR3aa: ASPPGEQF